This entry concerns a single TCR beta chain. What it binds is not known. This CDR3 is also generated by other DNA sequences in the sample. This CDR3 comprises 12 residues. Germline V gene lookup returns CDR1 MNHEY and CDR2 SVGAGI. V was clipped by 2 bases and J by 3 bases, with 5 bases between them. The data are from a study of shared clonotypes between healthy human individuals. Overall study findings and caveats: Depth was large, yet rarefaction showed that sorted-subset sequencing was incomplete.

When replicate PCRs were run on sorted subsets, they used around 0.2 ug DNA, about 30,000 T cell genomes. The protocol was immunoSEQ multiplex PCR, while the TCRdb copy is restricted to in-frame clones and leaves out a portion. The data show some 2,100,000 clones, with approximately 94% seen just once and 1.5% to 2% held by the top ten. Only CD45RO-negative cells positively selected for CCR7 counted as naive CD8 cells, so terminally differentiated effector memory CD45RA+ cells were excluded. The specimen sequenced was naive CD8+ T cells from PBMCs. This TCR derives from a man younger than 35 in good health. Some clones in this sample may be carry-over from other donors' samples. The chain combines TRBV6-5 with TRBJ2-7; D is uncertain. The CDR3 is CASSYDRYEQYF. The CDR3 nucleotides are TGTGCCAGCAGTTACGATCGCTACGAGCAGTACTTC.